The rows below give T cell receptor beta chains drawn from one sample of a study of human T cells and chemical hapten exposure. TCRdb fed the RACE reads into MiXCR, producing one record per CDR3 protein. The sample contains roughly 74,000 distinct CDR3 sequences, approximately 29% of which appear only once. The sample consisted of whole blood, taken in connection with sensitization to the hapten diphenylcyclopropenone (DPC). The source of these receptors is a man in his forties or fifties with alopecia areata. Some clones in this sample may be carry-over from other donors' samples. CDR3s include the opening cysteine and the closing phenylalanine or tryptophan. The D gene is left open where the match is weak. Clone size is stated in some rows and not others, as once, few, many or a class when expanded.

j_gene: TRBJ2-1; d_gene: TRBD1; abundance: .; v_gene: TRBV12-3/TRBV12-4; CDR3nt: TGTGCCAGCAGTCCCCGGGACAGGGGGCTCTATGAGCAGTTCTTC; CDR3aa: CASSPRDRGLYEQFF
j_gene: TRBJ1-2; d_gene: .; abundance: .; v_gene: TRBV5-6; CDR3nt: TGTGCCAGCAGCCAGCAGGGTCGGTTACATGGCTACACCTTC; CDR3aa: CASSQQGRLHGYTF
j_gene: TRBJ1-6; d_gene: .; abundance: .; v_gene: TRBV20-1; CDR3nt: TGCAGTGCTATGCTGGTTGGGTCCTATAATTCACCCCTCCACTTT; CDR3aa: CSAMLVGSYNSPLHF
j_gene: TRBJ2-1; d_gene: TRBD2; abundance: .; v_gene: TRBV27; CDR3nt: TGTGCCAGCAGTTTCACCGGGACTAGCGGGAGTTGGAATGAGCAGTTCTTC; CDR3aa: CASSFTGTSGSWNEQFF
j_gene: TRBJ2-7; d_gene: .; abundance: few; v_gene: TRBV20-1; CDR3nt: TGCAGTGCTACTCCCCGCCCCGAGCAGTACTTC; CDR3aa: CSATPRPEQYF
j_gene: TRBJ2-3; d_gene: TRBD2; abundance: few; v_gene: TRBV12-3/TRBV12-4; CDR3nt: TGTGCCAGCGGGCTAGCGGCAGATACGCAGTATTTT; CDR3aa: CASGLAADTQYF
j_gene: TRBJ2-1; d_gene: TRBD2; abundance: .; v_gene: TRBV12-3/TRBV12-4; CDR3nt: TGTGCCAGCATTGATGGACTAGCGGGACCCTACAATGAGCAGTTCTTC; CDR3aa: CASIDGLAGPYNEQFF
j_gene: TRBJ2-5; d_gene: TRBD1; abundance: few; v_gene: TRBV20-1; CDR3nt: TGCAGTGCTAGAGTCGCCGGGACAGCAAAAGAGACCCAGTACTTC; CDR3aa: CSARVAGTAKETQYF
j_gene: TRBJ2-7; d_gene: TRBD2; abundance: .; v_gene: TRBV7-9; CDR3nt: TGTGCCAGCAGCTTAGGTTTGCGGGAGGGCCTCAACGAGCAGTACTTC; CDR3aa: CASSLGLREGLNEQYF
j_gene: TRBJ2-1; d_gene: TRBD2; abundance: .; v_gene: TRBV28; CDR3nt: TGTGCCAGCAGTTTTCGCGGGGGGCGGAATGAGCAGTTCTTC; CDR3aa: CASSFRGGRNEQFF
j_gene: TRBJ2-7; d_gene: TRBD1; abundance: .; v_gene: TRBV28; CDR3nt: TGTGCCAGCAGTTTAATAGGGGGGACAGGTCCGAACGAGCAGTACTTC; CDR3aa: CASSLIGGTGPNEQYF